This T cell receptor beta chain was recorded in a study of blood T cell repertoires in COVID-19. Study as a whole: The United States, Italy and Spain supplied acute and convalescent COVID-19 samples. The cDNA or gDNA used as material had been derived from T cells, B-cell-depleted T cells, or PBMCs.

Germline V gene sequence: CDR1 LGHDT, CDR2 YNNKEL (reference sequence). The V segment lost 6 bases and the J segment 5 bases; nucleotides outside the gene matches: 4. The CDR3 covers 14 residues. The repertoire was sequenced with immunoSEQ multiplex PCR; TCRdb's copy has only in-frame clones and lacks some. The data show tens of thousands of clones, with about 80% seen just once and about 11% held by the top ten. The sequencing input was peripheral blood. The chain is built from TRBV3-1 (or the pseudogene TRBV3-2) and TRBJ2-5; 12 bases agree with TRBD2. This clonotype was obtained from a human donor in a cohort sampled during active COVID-19. The CDR3 nucleotides read TGTGCCAGCAGTTCGACTAGCGGGGGTGAGACCCAGTACTTC. It codes for CASSSTSGGETQYF.